This TCR beta chain was sequenced for a study of blood T cell repertoires in COVID-19. This clone was observed once. CDR3 length: 13 residues. The ends were cut back, 3 bases at V and 0 bases at J, with 5 bases in the middle. Germline V gene data show CDR1 as DFQATT and CDR2 as SNEGSKA (reference sequence). Clones were sequenced by immunoSEQ multiplex PCR, and TCRdb holds only the in-frame ones, with some missing. This sample has some 200,000 clones, with about 90% found just once. The sequencing sample was made of peripheral blood. The chain links TRBV20-1 to TRBJ1-4, with D hard to call. The sequence came from a man aged 30-40 years with acute or convalescent COVID-19. CDR3 in DNA: TGCAGTGCTAGTGGTACAACTAATGAAAAACTGTTTTTT. Amino acid sequence: CSASGTTNEKLFF.